Shown below are 20 T cell receptor beta chains from a single sample sequenced in a study of OX40 agonist ivuxolimab in advanced cancers. The data were produced by immunoSEQ multiplex PCR, yet TCRdb's version contains in-frame clones alone and is incomplete. The sample has more than 80,000 clones; about 90% are singletons. The sequencing here drew on CD4+ or CD8+ T cells sorted from blood, taken in a trial of the OX40 agonist ivuxolimab. These receptors all stem from an adult with an advanced solid tumor such as melanoma, head and neck, liver or kidney cancer.

The chain couples TRBV28 to TRBJ2-2, with D unresolved. The CDR3 spans 14 residues. V lost 1 base and J 4 bases, leaving 7 bases between the germline ends. From germline, CDR1 is MDHEN and CDR2 SYDVKM. This CDR3 reads CASSLSGPTGELFF. The CDR3 DNA sequence: TGTGCCAGCAGTTTATCGGGCCCCACCGGGGAGCTGTTTTTT.

The chain links TRBV11-2 to TRBJ1-1; D is perhaps TRBD1 (5 bases). Germline CDR1 SGHAT, CDR2 FQNNGV. The CDR3 runs 16 residues. With 4 bases removed from V and 1 base from J, the gap between germline ends came to 16 bases. CDR3 sequence reads: CASSSGSGWSNTEAFF. CDR3 nucleotides: TGTGCCAGCAGCTCAGGGTCCGGGTGGTCGAACACTGAAGCTTTCTTT.

The gene calls are TRBV2 and TRBJ2-5; the D gene could be TRBD1 or TRBD2 (5 bases each). CDR3 length: 19 residues. The V end lost 1 base, the J end lost 1 base, and 22 bases lay between the germline ends. The germline V gene encodes CDR1 SNHLY and CDR2 FYNNEI. CDR3 sequence: CASSEDTDRDRLFQETQYF. DNA for the CDR3: TGTGCCAGCAGTGAAGATACAGACCGGGACCGACTATTCCAAGAGACCCAGTACTTC. The full variable domain, rest sourced from reference TRBV2 and TRBJ2-5, is EPEVTQTPSHQVTQMGQEVILRCVPISNHLYFYWYRQILGQKVEFLVSFYNNEISEKSEIFDDQFSVERPDGSNFTLKIRSTKLEDSAMYFCASSEDTDRDRLFQETQYFGPGTRLLVL.

The J gene is TRBJ1-5, the V gene TRBV19, with 11 bases fitting TRBD1. J gave up 6 bases and V 6 bases, and 7 bases lay outside the gene matches. Per germline, CDR1 LNHDA and CDR2 SQIVND (reference sequence). The CDR3 runs 15 residues. Here the CDR3 DNA reads TGTGCCAGTAGCGCCGGGACAGGGGGTAGTCAGCCCCAGCATTTT. The encoded protein is CASSAGTGGSQPQHF.

V and J are TRBV29-1 and TRBJ2-3; D unclear. The CDR3 runs to 12 residues. Looked up from germline, CDR1 is SQVTM and CDR2 is ANQGSEA. Trimming cost V 3 bases and J 3 bases, with 7 bases left between them. The CDR3 sequence is CSVDHGTDTQYF. In DNA form, the CDR3 reads TGCAGCGTTGACCACGGGACAGATACGCAGTATTTT.

The CDR3 bases are TGTGCCTGGAGTGCTACAGTTGGCAATCAGCCCCAGCATTTT. Amino acids: CAWSATVGNQPQHF. The rearrangement uses TRBV30 and TRBJ1-5; the D is unclear. Germline V gene data show CDR1 as GTSNPN and CDR2 as SVGIG (reference sequence). The ends were cut back, 1 base at V and 2 bases at J, with 9 bases in the middle. This CDR3 comprises 14 residues.

This clone was counted between two and nine times. V and J are TRBV5-1 and TRBJ2-5; 10 nucleotides align to TRBD2. V dropped 5 bases and J dropped 3; count of bases not matched to a gene: 4. The CDR3 sequence is 14 residues long. In germline, CDR1 is SGHRS, CDR2 YFSETQ. In DNA, the CDR3 is TGCGCCAGCAGTTGGACTAGCGGAAAAGAGACCCAGTACTTC. Its protein is CASSWTSGKETQYF.

The chain uses TRBV15 and TRBJ1-5; 9 nucleotides line up with TRBD1. The germline CDR1 and CDR2 sequences are LNHNV and YYDKDF (reference sequence). CDR3 length equals 16 residues. Trimming took 3 bases from V and 5 from J; bases not matched to a gene: 8. This CDR3 reads CATSSPGQGYYQPQHF. The DNA of the CDR3 is TGTGCCACCAGCAGCCCCGGACAGGGGTATTATCAGCCCCAGCATTTT.

This clone appeared a single time. This chain links TRBV9 with TRBJ1-4; no firm D call. Per germline, CDR1 SGDLS and CDR2 YYNGEE. CDR3 length: 14 amino acids. The V end lost 0 bases, the J end lost 0 bases, and 3 bases lay between the germline ends. For the CDR3, the DNA is TGTGCCAGCAGCGTAGGCCCAACTAATGAAAAACTGTTTTTT. It encodes CASSVGPTNEKLFF.

The genes are TRBV5-6 and TRBJ2-1, with D maybe TRBD1 (5 bases). The length of the CDR3 is 15 residues. V gave up 0 bases and J gave up 1 base, with 8 bases separating them. The germline V gene has CDR1 SGHDT and CDR2 YYEEEE. The CDR3 DNA sequence: TGTGCCAGCAGCTTGGGCAGGGTATCCTACAATGAGCAGTTCTTC. Translating it yields CASSLGRVSYNEQFF. Full variable domain (rest looked up from reference TRBV5-6 and TRBJ2-1): DAGVTQSPTHLIKTRGQQVTLRCSPKSGHDTVSWYQQALGQGPQFIFQYYEEEERQRGNFPDRFSGHQFPNYSSELNVNALLLGDSALYLCASSLGRVSYNEQFFGPGTRLTVL.

V usage is TRBV4-3 and J usage is TRBJ2-7, with TRBD1 identical over 8 bases. The CDR3 length is 21 residues. Per the germline V gene, CDR1 is LGHNA and CDR2 is YSLEER. With 1 base clipped from V and 1 base from J, the junction kept 21 bases outside the gene matches. DNA of the CDR3: TGCGCCAGCAGCCAAGGATTAGGGGCTGGACAGGGTGGGGGCATTTCCTACGAGCAGTACTTC. It translates to CASSQGLGAGQGGGISYEQYF.

The rearrangement links TRBV11-2 to TRBJ2-5, with 9 bases matching TRBD2. The CDR3 covers 16 residues. The V gene end was trimmed by 5 bases and the J gene end by 5 bases; junction bases not matched to a gene: 12. Germline CDR1 is SGHAT and CDR2 is FQNNGV. CDR3 sequence: CASSVVAGGPSETQYF. The CDR3 DNA sequence: TGTGCCAGCAGCGTAGTGGCGGGAGGGCCTTCTGAGACCCAGTACTTC.

V gene TRBV5-1 combines with J gene TRBJ1-1; D remains ambiguous. CDR1 and CDR2 (germline): SGHRS, YFSETQ. The CDR3 loop spans 13 amino acids. Deletions cut 5 bases from V and 0 bases from J, with 8 bases between. The CDR3 reads CASRFDMNTEAFF. DNA for the CDR3: TGCGCCAGCAGGTTTGACATGAACACTGAAGCTTTCTTT.

This chain links TRBV5-4 with TRBJ2-3, with 10 bases lining up with TRBD1. V shed 4 bases and J 3 bases; nucleotides not matched to a gene: 5. The CDR3 contains 15 residues. Germline V gene sequence: CDR1 SGHNT, CDR2 YYREEE (reference sequence). CDR3 sequence: CASSTGQGKTDTQYF. In nucleotides, the CDR3 is TGTGCCAGCAGCACGGGACAGGGGAAGACAGATACGCAGTATTTT.

The V call is TRBV7-3, the J call TRBJ2-1; TRBD1 or TRBD2 may be the D gene (6 bases each). The germline V gene encodes CDR1 SGHTA and CDR2 FQGTGA. CDR3 length: 15 residues. V lost 5 bases to trimming and J lost 7 bases, with 18 bases between them. The CDR3, as DNA: TGTGCCAGCAGCCCCTACCCGGGGGCGCGGAATGAGCAGTTCTTC. It codes for CASSPYPGARNEQFF.

V gene TRBV4-2 combines with J gene TRBJ2-5; 8 bases agree with TRBD1. Judging by the DNA end, TRBJ2-7 fits better; the J call may be wrong. The CDR3 runs to 15 residues. Germline CDR1 LGHNA, CDR2 YNFKEQ. The CDR3 loop reads CASSQDSTGAYEQYF. The CDR3 DNA reads TGTGCCAGCAGCCAAGATTCGACAGGGGCCTACGAGCAGTACTTC.

This chain joins TRBV1 and TRBJ2-7; TRBD2 is the table's D call and was not checked against the DNA. TRBV1 corresponds to a pseudogene. The CDR3 runs 18 residues. Written as DNA, the CDR3 is TGCACCAGCAGCCAAGATTGCGGGAGATCCCCCTGTAGCTACGAGCAGTACTTC. Amino acid sequence: CTSSQDCGRSPCSYEQYF.

V and J are TRBV11-2 and TRBJ2-5; either TRBD1 or TRBD2 may fit D (5 bases each). Germline V gene lookup returns CDR1 SGHAT and CDR2 FQNNGV. V was pared by 3 bases and J by 5 bases, with 13 bases between. CDR3 length equals 14 residues. For the CDR3, the DNA is TGTGCCAGCAGCTTGGACACCTTAGCGGAGACCCAGTACTTC. It encodes CASSLDTLAETQYF.

V usage is TRBV28 and J usage is TRBJ1-4; D unclear. Germline-derived CDR1 and CDR2 are MDHEN and SYDVKM. The CDR3 spans 13 residues. The V and J ends lost 5 bases and 4 bases respectively, with 8 bases between them. CDR3 nucleotide sequence: TGTGCCAGCAGTGTGACGGTTAATGAAAAACTGTTTTTT. It yields the protein CASSVTVNEKLFF.

The chain employs TRBV10-2 and TRBJ1-2; D unresolved. CDR1 and CDR2 from the germline V gene are WSHSY and SAAADI. V lost 3 bases and J lost 4, with 12 bases in between. This CDR3 comprises 14 residues. The CDR3 region is CASSEWAGPYGYTF. CDR3 bases: TGCGCCAGCAGTGAATGGGCAGGCCCCTATGGCTACACCTTC.